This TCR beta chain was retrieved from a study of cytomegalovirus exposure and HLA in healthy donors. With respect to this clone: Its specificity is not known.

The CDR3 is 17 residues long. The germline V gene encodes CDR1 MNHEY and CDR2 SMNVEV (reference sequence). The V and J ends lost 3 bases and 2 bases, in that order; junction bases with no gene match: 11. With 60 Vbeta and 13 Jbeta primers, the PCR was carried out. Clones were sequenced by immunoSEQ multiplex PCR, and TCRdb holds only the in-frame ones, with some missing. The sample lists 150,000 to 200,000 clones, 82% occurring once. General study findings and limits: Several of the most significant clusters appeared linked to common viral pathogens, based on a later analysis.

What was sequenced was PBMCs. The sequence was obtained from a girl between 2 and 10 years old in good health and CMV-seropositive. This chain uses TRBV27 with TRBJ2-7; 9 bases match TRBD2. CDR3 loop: CASSFQGFRLAAYEQYF. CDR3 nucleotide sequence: TGTGCCAGCAGTTTCCAGGGTTTCAGACTAGCGGCCTACGAGCAGTACTTC.